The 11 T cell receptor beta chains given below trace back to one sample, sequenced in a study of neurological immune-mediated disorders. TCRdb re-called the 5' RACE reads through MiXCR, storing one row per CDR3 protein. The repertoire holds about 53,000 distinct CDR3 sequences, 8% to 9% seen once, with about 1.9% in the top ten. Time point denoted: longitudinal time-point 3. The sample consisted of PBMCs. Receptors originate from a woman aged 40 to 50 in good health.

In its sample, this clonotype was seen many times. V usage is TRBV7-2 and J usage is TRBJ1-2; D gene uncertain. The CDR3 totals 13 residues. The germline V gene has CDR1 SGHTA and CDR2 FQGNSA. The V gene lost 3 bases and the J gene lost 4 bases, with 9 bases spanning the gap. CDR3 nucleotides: TGTGCCAGCAGCTTGCCCCCCCTCTATGGCTACACCTTC. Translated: CASSLPPLYGYTF.

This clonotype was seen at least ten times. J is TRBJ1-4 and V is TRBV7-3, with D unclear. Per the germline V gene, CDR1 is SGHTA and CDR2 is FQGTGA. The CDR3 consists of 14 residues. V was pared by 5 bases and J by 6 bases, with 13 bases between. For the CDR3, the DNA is TGTGCCAGCAGCGAGGGCGCGGAGGATGAAAAACTGTTTTTT. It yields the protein CASSEGAEDEKLFF.

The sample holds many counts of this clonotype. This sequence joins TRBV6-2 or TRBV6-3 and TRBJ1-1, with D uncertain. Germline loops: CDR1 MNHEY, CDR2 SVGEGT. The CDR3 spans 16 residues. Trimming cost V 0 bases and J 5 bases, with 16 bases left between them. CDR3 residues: CASSYSTPAVGTEAFF. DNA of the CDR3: TGTGCCAGCAGTTACTCCACCCCCGCCGTGGGTACTGAAGCTTTCTTT.

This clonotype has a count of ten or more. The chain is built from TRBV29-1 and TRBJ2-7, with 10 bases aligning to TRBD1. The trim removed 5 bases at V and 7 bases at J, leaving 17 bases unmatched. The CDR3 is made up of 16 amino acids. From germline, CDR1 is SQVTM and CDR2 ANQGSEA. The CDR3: CSVWGSSGTGEREQYF. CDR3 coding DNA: TGCAGCGTTTGGGGGAGCTCCGGGACAGGGGAGAGGGAGCAGTACTTC.

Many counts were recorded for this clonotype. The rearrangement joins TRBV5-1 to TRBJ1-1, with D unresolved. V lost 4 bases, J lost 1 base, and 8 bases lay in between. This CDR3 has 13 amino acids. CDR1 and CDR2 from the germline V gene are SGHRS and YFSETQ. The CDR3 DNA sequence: TGCGCCAGCAGCGGCCCGGGGAACACTGAAGCTTTCTTT. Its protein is CASSGPGNTEAFF.

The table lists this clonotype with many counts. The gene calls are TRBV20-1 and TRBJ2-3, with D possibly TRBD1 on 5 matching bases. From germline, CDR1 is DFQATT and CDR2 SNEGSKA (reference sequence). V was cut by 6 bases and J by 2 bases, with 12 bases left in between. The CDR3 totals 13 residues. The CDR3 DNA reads TGCAGTGCAGATGGACAAACCACAGATACGCAGTATTTT. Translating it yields CSADGQTTDTQYF.

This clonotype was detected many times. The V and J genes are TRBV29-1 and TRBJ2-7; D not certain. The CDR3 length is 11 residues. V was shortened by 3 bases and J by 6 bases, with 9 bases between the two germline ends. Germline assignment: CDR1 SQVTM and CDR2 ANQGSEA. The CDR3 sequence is CSVELTGEQYF. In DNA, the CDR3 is TGCAGCGTTGAGCTAACGGGCGAGCAGTACTTC.

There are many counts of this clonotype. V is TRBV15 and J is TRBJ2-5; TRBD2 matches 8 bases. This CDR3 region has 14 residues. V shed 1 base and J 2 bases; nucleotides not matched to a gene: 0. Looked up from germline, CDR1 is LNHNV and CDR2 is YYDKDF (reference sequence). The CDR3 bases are TGTGCCACCAGCAGAGGACTAGCGCAAGAGACCCAGTACTTC. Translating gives CATSRGLAQETQYF.

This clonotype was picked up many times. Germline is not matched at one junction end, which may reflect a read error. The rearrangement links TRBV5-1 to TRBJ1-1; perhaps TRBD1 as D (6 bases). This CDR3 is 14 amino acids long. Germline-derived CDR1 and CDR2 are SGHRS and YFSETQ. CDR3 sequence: CASSLGGMNTEAFF. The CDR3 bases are TGTGCCAGCAGTTTAGGGGGAATGAACACTGAAGCTTTCTTT.

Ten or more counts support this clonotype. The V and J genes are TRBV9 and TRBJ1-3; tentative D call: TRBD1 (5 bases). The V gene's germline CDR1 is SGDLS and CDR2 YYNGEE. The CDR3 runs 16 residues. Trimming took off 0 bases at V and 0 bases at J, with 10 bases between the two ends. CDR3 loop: CASSVGARGSGNTIYF. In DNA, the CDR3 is TGTGCCAGCAGCGTAGGGGCAAGGGGCTCTGGAAACACCATATATTTT.

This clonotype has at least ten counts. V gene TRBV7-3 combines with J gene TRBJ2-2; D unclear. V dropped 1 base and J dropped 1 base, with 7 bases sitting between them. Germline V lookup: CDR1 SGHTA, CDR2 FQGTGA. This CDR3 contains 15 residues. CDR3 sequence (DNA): TGTGCCAGCAGCTTAAATGGGCTGAACACCGGGGAGCTGTTTTTT. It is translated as CASSLNGLNTGELFF.